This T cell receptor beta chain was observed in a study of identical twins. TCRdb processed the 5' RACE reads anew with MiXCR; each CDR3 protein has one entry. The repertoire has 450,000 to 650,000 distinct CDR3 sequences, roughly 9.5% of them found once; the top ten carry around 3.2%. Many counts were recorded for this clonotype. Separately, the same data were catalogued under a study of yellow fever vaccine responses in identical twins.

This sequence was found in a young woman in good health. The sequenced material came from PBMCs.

Here the CDR3 reads CASSPIGQGLYPYEQYF. The CDR3 coding sequence is TGTGCCAGCAGTCCCATTGGACAGGGGCTCTACCCCTACGAGCAGTACTTC. The chain joins TRBV27 to TRBJ2-7; 9 nucleotides line up with TRBD1. CDR1 MNHEY and CDR2 SMNVEV come from the germline V gene (reference sequence). The CDR3 extends over 17 amino acids. Germline trimming cut 5 bases from V and 2 bases from J; bases unmatched to any gene: 13.